This is a list of T cell receptor beta chains from one sample in a study of T cells after yellow fever vaccination. In TCRdb, the 5' RACE reads were re-called with MiXCR into one record per CDR3 protein. Here the sample spans 300,000 or so distinct CDR3 sequences, 10% to 15% being singletons. The sample was CD4+ T cells sorted from PBMCs, taken 45 days after the yellow fever booster vaccination. The receptor set was obtained from a man between 25 and 39 years old who received the YFV17D yellow fever vaccine. The CDR3 runs from the conserved cysteine through the conserved F or W. D genes are given only for firm matches. The size of a clone is reported for some rows only, either as once, few or many, or as a class for expanded clones.

TRBV21-1	TRBJ2-7	few	.	CASSKGRQGAYEQYF	TGTGCCAGCAGCAAGGGGCGACAGGGAGCCTACGAGCAGTACTTC
TRBV20-1	TRBJ1-3	.	.	CSARRGLSGNTIYF	TGCAGTGCTAGGCGAGGTCTCTCTGGAAACACCATATATTTT
TRBV7-2	TRBJ2-7	many	.	CASSLDYISYEQYF	TGTGCCAGCAGCTTAGACTATATTTCCTACGAGCAGTACTTC
TRBV7-8	TRBJ2-3	.	.	CASSSGTALVTDTQYF	TGTGCCAGCAGCTCCGGGACTGCCCTTGTCACAGATACGCAGTATTTT
TRBV27	TRBJ2-1	few	TRBD2	CASSSLASGSHNEQFF	TGTGCCAGCAGTTCCCTCGCTAGCGGGAGTCACAATGAGCAGTTCTTC
TRBV6-5	TRBJ1-1	.	.	CASSSLPLSRGRGTEAFF	TGTGCCAGCAGTTCTCTCCCACTTTCCAGGGGAAGGGGGACTGAAGCTTTCTTT
TRBV6-1	TRBJ1-1	few	.	CASSGPAEVKAFF	TGTGCCAGCAGTGGGCCTGCCGAGGTTAAAGCTTTCTTT
TRBV5-1	TRBJ2-3	few	.	CASSLAQGGQDTQYF	TGCGCCAGCAGCTTGGCCCAAGGAGGACAAGATACGCAGTATTTT
TRBV20-1	TRBJ2-5	.	.	CSARDGTRYQETQYF	TGCAGTGCTAGAGATGGGACCAGATACCAAGAGACCCAGTACTTC
TRBV20-1	TRBJ2-1	.	.	CSAREIGLLYNEKFF	TGCAGTGCTAGAGAGATAGGCCTCCTTTACAATGAGAAGTTCTTC
TRBV5-1	TRBJ2-3	many	.	CASSSGVLSTPDTQYF	TGCGCCAGCAGCTCCGGGGTGCTTTCAACTCCAGATACGCAGTATTTT
TRBV24-1	TRBJ2-3	few	TRBD1	CATSDSLDRGADTQYF	TGTGCCACCAGTGATTCCCTAGACAGGGGCGCAGATACGCAGTATTTT
TRBV20-1	TRBJ2-7	few	TRBD2	CSASRLAGGNEQYF	TGCAGTGCTAGTCGACTAGCGGGAGGTAACGAGCAGTACTTC
TRBV4-2	TRBJ2-7	.	.	CASSQDWANSMYEQYF	TGTGCCAGCAGCCAAGATTGGGCAAACTCAATGTACGAGCAGTACTTC
TRBV6-1	TRBJ2-5	few	.	CASSGNRAQETQYF	TGTGCCAGCAGTGGCAACAGGGCCCAAGAGACCCAGTACTTC
TRBV7-8	TRBJ2-1	.	.	CASSRGSGAGNEQFF	TGTGCCAGCAGCCGGGGGTCGGGAGCGGGCAATGAGCAGTTCTTC
TRBV30	TRBJ2-5	.	.	CAWSVGIGIQETQYF	TGTGCCTGGAGTGTTGGTATCGGGATTCAAGAGACCCAGTACTTC
TRBV30	TRBJ1-1	.	TRBD1	CAWSRQGLTEAFF	TGTGCCTGGAGTAGACAGGGGCTCACTGAAGCTTTCTTT
TRBV12-3/TRBV12-4	TRBJ2-1	.	.	CASSPTSEQFF	TGTGCCAGCAGTCCCACCTCTGAGCAGTTCTTC
TRBV7-8	TRBJ2-3	.	TRBD2	CASSLGGGLAGLRTDTQYF	TGTGCCAGCAGCTTAGGAGGGGGACTAGCGGGACTCCGCACAGATACGCAGTATTTT
TRBV5-6	TRBJ1-5	few	TRBD1	CASSRDRAVQPQHF	TGTGCCAGCAGCCGGGACAGGGCGGTTCAGCCCCAGCATTTT
TRBV6-1	TRBJ2-1	.	.	CASSEGLGARNNEQFF	TGTGCCAGCAGTGAAGGTCTGGGGGCCAGGAACAATGAGCAGTTCTTC
TRBV7-2	TRBJ2-7	.	.	CASSFKGPSYEQYF	TGTGCCAGCAGCTTTAAGGGACCCTCCTACGAGCAGTACTTC
TRBV7-8	TRBJ2-1	.	TRBD2	CASSPGRTSNF	TGTGCCAGCAGCCCCGGGAGGACTAGCAACTTC
TRBV20-1	TRBJ2-7	.	TRBD2	CSARRTSGLGEYF	TGCAGTGCTAGGAGGACTAGCGGACTAGGCGAGTACTTC
TRBV20-1	TRBJ2-7	.	TRBD2	CSTNRLAGGAEQYF	TGCAGTACTAATAGACTAGCGGGAGGCGCCGAGCAGTACTTC
TRBV2	TRBJ1-5	few	.	CASSNWGSSNQPQHF	TGTGCCAGCAGTAATTGGGGGAGTAGCAATCAGCCCCAGCATTTT
TRBV5-6	TRBJ2-7	few	.	CASSNRQAYEQYF	TGTGCCAGCAGCAACCGGCAGGCCTACGAGCAGTACTTC
TRBV7-9	TRBJ2-5	.	.	CASSLEVGTFMETQYF	TGTGCCAGCAGCTTAGAGGTGGGGACCTTTATGGAGACCCAGTACTTC
TRBV30	TRBJ1-1	few	TRBD1	CAWSEGQRNTEAFF	TGTGCCTGGAGTGAGGGACAGAGAAACACTGAAGCTTTCTTT
TRBV30	TRBJ2-1	.	.	CAWSVRLSTYNEQFF	TGTGCCTGGAGTGTGCGCCTCAGCACCTACAATGAGCAGTTCTTC
TRBV2	TRBJ2-7	.	TRBD2	CASFGGDTSYEQYF	TGTGCCAGCTTCGGGGGGGATACTTCCTACGAGCAGTACTTC
TRBV27	TRBJ2-5	many	TRBD2	CASSSSGRGETQYF	TGTGCCAGCAGTTCCAGCGGGAGGGGGGAGACCCAGTACTTC
TRBV12-3/TRBV12-4	TRBJ2-7	few	.	CASSFTGLYEQYF	TGTGCCAGCAGTTTTACAGGATTATACGAGCAGTACTTC
TRBV29-1	TRBJ2-3	.	.	CSTSLAGGGRLDTQYF	TGCAGCACCTCGTTAGCAGGGGGGGGGCGCCTAGATACGCAGTATTTT
TRBV20-1	TRBJ1-5	.	TRBD1	CSARQDRTNQPQHF	TGCAGTGCTAGGCAGGACAGGACTAATCAGCCCCAGCATTTT
TRBV20-1	TRBJ2-3	.	.	CSARDGAQGSDTQYF	TGCAGTGCTAGAGATGGGGCGCAGGGGTCGGATACGCAGTATTTT
TRBV7-2	TRBJ2-5	few	.	CASSFGREETQYF	TGTGCCAGCAGCTTTGGTAGGGAAGAGACCCAGTACTTC
TRBV7-2	TRBJ2-2	.	TRBD2	CASSLSGTSGRVTGELFF	TGTGCCAGCAGCTTAAGCGGTACTAGCGGGAGGGTCACCGGGGAGCTGTTTTTT
TRBV29-1	TRBJ2-2	few	TRBD1	CSVLTGGLNTGELFF	TGCAGCGTCCTGACAGGGGGTTTGAACACCGGGGAGCTGTTTTTT
TRBV20-1	TRBJ2-3	.	.	CSAEGSGIFSTDTQYF	TGCAGTGCTGAAGGTAGCGGTATCTTTAGCACAGATACGCAGTATTTT
TRBV20-1	TRBJ2-7	few	.	CSARPALGGDPDEQYF	TGCAGTGCTAGACCCGCCCTGGGAGGAGACCCCGACGAGCAGTACTTC
TRBV12-3/TRBV12-4	TRBJ2-3	few	.	CASSFAWDTQYF	TGTGCCAGCAGTTTTGCGTGGGATACGCAGTATTTT
TRBV2	TRBJ1-1	.	.	CASSVLTEAFF	TGTGCCAGCAGTGTTCTCACTGAAGCTTTCTTT
TRBV6-5	TRBJ2-7	few	.	CASSYSGLSGQLYEQYF	TGTGCCAGCAGTTACTCGGGGTTATCAGGACAATTATACGAGCAGTACTTC
TRBV7-6	TRBJ2-2	many	.	CASSPRTGELFF	TGTGCCAGCAGCCCGAGGACCGGGGAGCTGTTTTTT
TRBV18	TRBJ2-7	few	TRBD2	CASSPPSSGSYEQYF	TGTGCCAGCTCACCACCGAGTAGCGGGAGCTACGAGCAGTACTTC
TRBV18	TRBJ2-1	.	.	CASSSLDGTQTYNEQFF	TGTGCCAGCTCCTCCTTAGACGGGACTCAGACCTACAATGAGCAGTTCTTC
TRBV20-1	TRBJ2-2	many	TRBD1	CSATTGGTGELFF	TGCAGTGCTACCACAGGGGGGACCGGGGAGCTGTTTTTT